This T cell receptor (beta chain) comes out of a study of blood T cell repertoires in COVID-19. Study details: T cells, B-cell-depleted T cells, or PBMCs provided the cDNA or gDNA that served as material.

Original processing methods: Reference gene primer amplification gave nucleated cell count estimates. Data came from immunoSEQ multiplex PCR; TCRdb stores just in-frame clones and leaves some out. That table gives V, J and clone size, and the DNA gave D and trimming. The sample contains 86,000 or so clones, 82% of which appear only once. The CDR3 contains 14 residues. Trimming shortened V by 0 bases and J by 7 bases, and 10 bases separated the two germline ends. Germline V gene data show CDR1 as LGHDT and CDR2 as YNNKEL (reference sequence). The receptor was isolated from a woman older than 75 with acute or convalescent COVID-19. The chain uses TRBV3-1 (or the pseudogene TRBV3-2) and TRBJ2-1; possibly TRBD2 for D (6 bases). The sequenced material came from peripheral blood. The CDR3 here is CASSQDTRGNEQFF. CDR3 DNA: TGTGCCAGCAGCCAAGATACCCGGGGGAATGAGCAGTTCTTC.